Below are 18 T cell receptor beta chains sequenced from a single sample in a study of CD8 T cells in ankylosing spondylitis. A single record per CDR3 protein comes from TCRdb applying MiXCR to the 5' RACE reads. Among some 150,000 distinct CDR3 sequences listed, approximately 44% were seen once. The source material was synovial fluid, either unsorted or a sorted T cell fraction (not recorded which). The receptors stem from a male donor with ankylosing spondylitis.

This clonotype was seen at least ten times. The chain has TRBV9 and TRBJ2-1; 11 bases line up with TRBD2. Germline assignment: CDR1 SGDLS and CDR2 YYNGEE. The CDR3 is 15 residues long. Unmatched junction bases numbered 8, after V lost 4 bases and J lost 8 bases. CDR3 in amino acids: CASSPWASGGYEQFF. Written as DNA, the CDR3 is TGTGCCAGCAGCCCCTGGGCTAGCGGGGGGTATGAGCAGTTCTTC.

In nucleotides, the CDR3 is TGCGCCAGCAGACCAAGGACAGGGAAGATGTCCTACGAGCAGTACTTC. Amino acids: CASRPRTGKMSYEQYF. The chain uses TRBV5-1 and TRBJ2-7; TRBD1 matches at 8 bases. The germline gives CDR1 SGHRS, CDR2 YFSETQ. This CDR3 is built from 16 residues. Trimming took 5 bases from V and 1 from J; bases not matched to a gene: 11.

The rearrangement links TRBV6-4 to TRBJ1-1; tentative D call: TRBD1 (6 bases). CDR1 is MRHNA, CDR2 SNTAGT, per germline. This CDR3 spans 13 amino acids. Trimming pared 6 bases from V and 7 bases from J, leaving 15 bases between. CDR3 sequence: CASREGESDEAFF. In nucleotides, the CDR3 is TGTGCCAGCAGGGAGGGGGAATCGGATGAAGCTTTCTTT.

By frequency in the sample, this clonotype is medium-sized. The rearrangement joins TRBV10-2 to TRBJ1-1; 7 bases are a match to TRBD1. V was clipped by 8 bases and J by 4 bases; unmatched bases: 1. Germline V gene lookup returns CDR1 WSHSY and CDR2 SAAADI. The CDR3 is made up of 11 amino acids. The CDR3 region has the DNA TGCGCCAGCCAGGGGGGCACTGAAGCTTTCTTT. Its translation is CASQGGTEAFF.

The rearrangement links TRBV4-1 to TRBJ2-3, with a possible D match to TRBD1 (5 bases). Trimming took off 2 bases at V and 1 base at J, with 10 bases between the two ends. CDR1 is MGHRA and CDR2 is YSYEKL in the germline V gene. CDR3 length: 15 amino acids. CDR3 bases: TGCGCCAGCAGCCAATATGGACACGGCACAGATACGCAGTATTTT. Translating gives CASSQYGHGTDTQYF.

This sequence joins TRBV4-1 and TRBJ2-3; D gene ambiguous. This CDR3 has 15 amino acids. CDR1 and CDR2 from the germline V gene are MGHRA and YSYEKL. The germline V and J ends were trimmed by 5 bases and 5 bases, with 17 bases remaining between them. The CDR3 region has the DNA TGCGCCAGCAGCAAGCTTAGACCCTGGGGAGATACGCAGTATTTT. Amino acid sequence: CASSKLRPWGDTQYF.

The J gene is TRBJ2-7, the V gene TRBV7-2; D is possibly TRBD2 (7 bases). The CDR3 is 15 residues long. Germline loops: CDR1 SGHTA, CDR2 FQGNSA. The V gene lost 1 base and the J gene lost 9 bases, with 19 bases spanning the gap. CDR3 region: CASSLVVWGGVGQYF. CDR3 nucleotides: TGTGCCAGCAGCTTAGTGGTTTGGGGGGGCGTCGGGCAGTACTTC.

Ten or more counts support this clonotype. The chain links TRBV9 to TRBJ1-1, with 8 bases matching TRBD1. The CDR3 contains 14 residues. The trim removed 3 bases at V and 8 bases at J, leaving 9 bases unmatched. From germline, CDR1 is SGDLS and CDR2 YYNGEE. The CDR3 nucleotides are TGTGCCAGCAGCGCGACGGACAGGGCTGCCGAAGCTTTCTTT. It is translated as CASSATDRAAEAFF.

This clonotype has only one observation. The junction does not match germline at one end; this may be a read error. This rearrangement joins TRBV18 to TRBJ2-7, with a weak D call TRBD1 (6 bases). The germline CDR1 and CDR2 sequences are KGHSH and LQKENI. This CDR3 is built from 14 residues. In DNA, the CDR3 is TGTGCCAGCTCCCGCAACAGGGCCTCTACGAGCATGGACTTC. Protein sequence: CASSRNRASTSMDF.

V is TRBV5-1 and J is TRBJ2-3; 13 nucleotides agree with TRBD2. The germline CDR1 and CDR2 sequences are SGHRS and YFSETQ. Trimming cost V 3 bases and J 4 bases; bases outside gene matches: 8. The CDR3 sequence is 17 residues long. This CDR3 reads CASSSSLAGGRADTQYF. CDR3 nucleotides: TGCGCCAGCAGCTCCTCACTAGCGGGAGGGCGGGCAGATACGCAGTATTTT.

This clonotype was seen a handful of times. The chain uses TRBV29-1 and TRBJ2-2; D is unclear. This CDR3 comprises 12 residues. CDR1 is SQVTM and CDR2 is ANQGSEA in the germline V gene. V shed 0 bases and J shed 3 bases, with 2 bases lying between them. CDR3 sequence: CSVEDYTGELFF. The CDR3 DNA sequence: TGCAGCGTTGAAGATTACACCGGGGAGCTGTTTTTT.

The chain couples TRBV5-6 to TRBJ2-3; tentative D call: TRBD2 (6 bases). Trimming pared 0 bases from V and 6 bases from J, leaving 8 bases between. The length of the CDR3 is 13 residues. Germline-derived CDR1 and CDR2 are SGHDT and YYEEEE. CDR3 protein: CASSLGDSDTQYF. In DNA form, the CDR3 reads TGTGCCAGCAGCTTGGGGGACTCGGATACGCAGTATTTT.

V is TRBV12-3 or TRBV12-4 and J is TRBJ2-1; D is uncertain. The CDR3 contains 12 residues. V dropped 4 bases and J dropped 5 bases, with 6 bases sitting between them. The CDR3 sequence: CASSWANNEQFF. The CDR3 nucleotides are TGTGCCAGCAGTTGGGCGAACAATGAGCAGTTCTTC.

This clonotype was seen more than once but under ten times. The rearrangement joins TRBV7-3 to TRBJ2-3, with 9 nucleotides matching TRBD2. V shed 4 bases, J shed 3 bases, and the junction held 5 bases outside the gene matches. This CDR3 comprises 15 residues. From germline, CDR1 is SGHTA and CDR2 FQGTGA. The CDR3 spells CASSSGTSPTDTQYF. The CDR3 DNA reads TGTGCCAGCAGCTCCGGGACTAGCCCGACAGATACGCAGTATTTT.

This clonotype came up a few times. The chain employs TRBV12-3 or TRBV12-4 and TRBJ1-4; tentative D call: TRBD1 (5 bases). Trimming stripped 7 bases from V and 4 bases from J, with 19 bases between. The CDR3 is 16 residues long. For the CDR3, the DNA is TGTGCCAGCACCCTGGCAGCCGGGGCTTTTAATGAAAAACTGTTTTTT. This translates into CASTLAAGAFNEKLFF.

This clonotype turned up a few times. This rearrangement joins TRBV12-3 or TRBV12-4 to TRBJ1-1, with D unclear. The ends were cut back, 7 bases at V and 4 bases at J, with 16 bases in the middle. The CDR3 spans 14 residues. The CDR3, as DNA: TGTGCCAGCACGATAAAAAGTCGTGGCACTGAAGCTTTCTTT. As protein: CASTIKSRGTEAFF.

This chain joins TRBV10-3 and TRBJ2-5; D is unclear. With 5 bases removed from V and 5 bases from J, the gap between germline ends came to 21 bases. Germline CDR1 is ENHRY and CDR2 is SYGVKD. The CDR3 sequence is 16 residues long. The CDR3 DNA sequence: TGTGCCATCAGTCGCGGACCGACCATCTCTATGGAGACCCAGTACTTC. Encoded protein: CAISRGPTISMETQYF.

V gene TRBV9 combines with J gene TRBJ1-2, with D maybe TRBD1 (6 bases). The CDR3 runs 13 residues. The germline CDR1 and CDR2 sequences are SGDLS and YYNGEE. Trimming took off 6 bases at V and 2 bases at J, with 11 bases between the two ends. CDR3: CASTPQGNYGYTF. The CDR3 bases are TGTGCCAGCACACCTCAGGGGAACTATGGCTACACCTTC. Supplemented by reference TRBV9 and TRBJ1-2, the full variable domain reads DSGVTQTPKHLITATGQRVTLRCSPRSGDLSVYWYQQSLDQGLQFLIQYYNGEERAKGNILERFSAQQFPDLHSELNLSSLELGDSALYFCASTPQGNYGYTFGSGTRLTVV.